This paragraph covers one T cell receptor (beta chain) sequence. Its antigen is unknown. CDR3 length: 15 residues. The V and J ends lost 0 bases and 2 bases respectively, with 11 bases between them. The V gene's germline CDR1 is MNHNY and CDR2 SVGAGI (reference sequence). The data originate from a study of cytomegalovirus exposure and HLA in healthy donors. On the study more broadly: From HLA-typed donors, an early data release held some 80 million unique TCRs.

PCR amplification relied on 60 Vbeta primers (plus 13 Jbeta primers). Original data processing: Later reanalysis found around 84 million unique TCR beta chains, roughly 10 million of them shared. TCRdb's copy holds only in-frame clones and misses some; the assay was immunoSEQ multiplex PCR. V, J and clone size were drawn from that table, and D and trimming were deduced from the DNA. The table records under 150,000 clones, roughly three quarters of them present only once. Study-level findings and limits: When presence/absence was analysed, sequencing depth was taken to be roughly uniform across donors.

The receptor's source is a woman younger than 30 in good health and CMV-seronegative. The chain is built from TRBV6-6 and TRBJ2-7; a weak D match, TRBD1 (6 bases). Sample: PBMCs. The CDR3 reads CASSYSAGETYEQYF. The CDR3, as DNA: TGTGCCAGCAGTTACTCGGCAGGGGAAACCTACGAGCAGTACTTC.